This TCR beta chain was recorded in a study of T cell changes during pregnancy in multiple sclerosis. Sequencing used immunoSEQ multiplex PCR; TCRdb keeps in-frame clones, though not all of them. Of several thousand clones listed, around nine tenths are singletons. Germline loops: CDR1 SNHLY, CDR2 FYNNEI. V was shortened by 10 bases and J by 5 bases, with 23 bases between the two germline ends. This CDR3 contains 15 residues. The input for sequencing was CD8+ T cells from peripheral blood mononuclear cells, taken in the first trimester of pregnancy. This TCR derives from a female donor in good health, enrolled as a control in a pregnancy study. This rearrangement joins TRBV2 to TRBJ1-2; weak D call: TRBD1 (6 bases). The CDR3 spells CAKPRLGGLGYGYTF. DNA for the CDR3: TGTGCCAAACCTAGGCTCGGGGGGCTGGGGTATGGCTACACCTTC.